A single sample is the source of the 25 T cell receptor beta chains below, sequenced in a study of T cell repertoires in cytomegalovirus infection. TCRdb used MiXCR to reprocess the reads, holding one entry per CDR3 protein. The sample consists of under 250,000 distinct CDR3 sequences, roughly 6.5% of them appearing once. The sample taken for sequencing was PBMCs. The receptors were sampled from a human donor in good health (CMV status not recorded). Some clones in this sample may be carry-over from other donors' samples.

This clonotype has ten or more counts. This chain joins TRBV10-2 and TRBJ1-5; no definite D call. Germline V CDR1 and CDR2: WSHSY, SAAADI. This CDR3 comprises 13 residues. Trimming cost V 2 bases and J 5 bases, with 7 bases left between them. CDR3 residues: CASSEADYQPQHF. DNA of the CDR3: TGCGCCAGCAGTGAGGCAGATTATCAGCCCCAGCATTTT.

There are many counts of this clonotype. The chain uses TRBV6-2 or TRBV6-3 and TRBJ2-3; D is unresolved. The germline V and J ends were trimmed by 4 bases and 2 bases, with 10 bases remaining between them. Germline V gives CDR1 MNHEY, CDR2 SVGEGT. CDR3 length: 14 residues. CDR3 residues: CASSSVLPTDTQYF. The CDR3 DNA is TGTGCCAGCAGTTCGGTTCTCCCCACAGATACGCAGTATTTT.

This clonotype was counted many times. The chain carries TRBV2 and TRBJ2-1, with D maybe TRBD1 (6 bases). There are 11 residues in the CDR3. V lost 6 bases to trimming and J lost 7 bases, with 7 bases between them. Looked up from germline, CDR1 is SNHLY and CDR2 is FYNNEI. The CDR3 loop is CASRTGNEQFF. Written as DNA, the CDR3 is TGTGCCAGCAGAACAGGGAATGAGCAGTTCTTC.

This clonotype was recorded many times. This chain uses TRBV29-1 with TRBJ2-7; 8 bases match TRBD2. From germline, CDR1 is SQVTM and CDR2 ANQGSEA. The CDR3 is 13 residues long. The V segment lost 3 bases and the J segment 1 base; nucleotides outside the gene matches: 2. The CDR3 DNA follows: TGCAGCGTTGACAGCGGGGGTTCCTACGAGCAGTACTTC. Translated: CSVDSGGSYEQYF.

There are many counts of this clonotype. The chain combines TRBV12-3 or TRBV12-4 with TRBJ2-1, with unresolved D. The CDR3 has 16 amino acids. Trimming took off 3 bases at V and 0 bases at J, with 12 bases between the two ends. In DNA form, the CDR3 reads TGTGCCAGCAGTTTCGATGGCGGTCGCTCCTACAATGAGCAGTTCTTC. Its translation is CASSFDGGRSYNEQFF.

This clonotype was seen a handful of times. The V gene is TRBV20-1, the J gene TRBJ2-5; 11 positions agree with TRBD2. This CDR3 is built from 13 residues. The germline V gene encodes CDR1 DFQATT and CDR2 SNEGSKA (reference sequence). V shed 6 bases and J 4 bases; nucleotides not matched to a gene: 4. The CDR3 nucleotides are TGCAGTGCCGTAGCGGGGGGGCTAGAGACCCAGTACTTC. This translates into CSAVAGGLETQYF.

The chain carries TRBV29-1 and TRBJ2-7; possible D gene TRBD1, 5 bases. The ends were cut back, 2 bases at V and 6 bases at J, with 11 bases in the middle. CDR3 size: 12 residues. Germline V gives CDR1 SQVTM, CDR2 ANQGSEA. The CDR3 DNA sequence: TGCAGCGTTGAACCAGGGAAAAGCGAGCAGTACTTC. This codes for CSVEPGKSEQYF.

V is TRBV5-1 and J is TRBJ2-2; weak D call: TRBD1 (5 bases). Looked up from germline, CDR1 is SGHRS and CDR2 is YFSETQ. The germline V and J ends were trimmed by 0 bases and 7 bases, with 13 bases remaining between them. The CDR3 covers 15 residues. The CDR3 DNA reads as TGCGCCAGCAGCTTGGATGTGGGGCTCAGCGGGGAGCTGTTTTTT. Translated: CASSLDVGLSGELFF. Variable domain in full (rest from reference TRBV5-1 and TRBJ2-2): KAGVTQTPRYLIKTRGQQVTLSCSPISGHRSVSWYQQTPGQGLQFLFEYFSETQRNKGNFPGRFSGRQFSNSRSEMNVSTLELGDSALYLCASSLDVGLSGELFFGEGSRLTVL.

This clonotype occurred many times. CDR3 in amino acids: CASSRTSGGHNEQFF. In DNA, the CDR3 is TGTGCCAGCAGCCGGACTAGCGGGGGGCACAATGAGCAGTTCTTC. The V gene is TRBV7-2, the J gene TRBJ2-1, with 14 nucleotides matching TRBD2. Germline CDR1 reads SGHTA; CDR2 reads FQGNSA. CDR3 length: 15 amino acids. The J segment lost 5 bases and the V segment lost 5 bases, leaving 2 bases of the junction unmatched.

In this sample, this clonotype turned up once. The chain joins TRBV7-9 to TRBJ2-6; the D gene is possibly TRBD1 (6 bases). V lost 5 bases and J lost 4, with 12 bases in between. The CDR3 length is 15 residues. Germline CDR1 is SEHNR and CDR2 is FQNEAQ (reference sequence). CDR3 nucleotide sequence: TGTGCCAGCAGCGTACCAGGGGTCGGGGCCAACGTCCTGACTTTC. Protein sequence: CASSVPGVGANVLTF.

This clonotype was observed at least ten times. J is TRBJ2-3 and V is TRBV30; D may be TRBD1 (5 bases). Germline values: CDR1 GTSNPN, CDR2 SVGIG (reference sequence). The CDR3 consists of 14 residues. Trimming took 4 bases from V and 4 from J, leaving 15 bases between them. CDR3 DNA: TGTGCCTGGACGTCGGATACAGGCGCAGATACGCAGTATTTT. Protein: CAWTSDTGADTQYF.

At least ten counts were recorded for this clonotype. The J gene is TRBJ1-1, the V gene TRBV7-2; D not certain. Trimming stripped 3 bases from V and 2 bases from J, with 13 bases between. This CDR3 has 15 amino acids. CDR1 and CDR2 from the germline V gene are SGHTA and FQGNSA. The CDR3 loop reads CASSFGSRDNTEAFF. The CDR3 nucleotides are TGTGCCAGCAGCTTCGGTTCCCGGGATAACACTGAAGCTTTCTTT.

This clonotype was picked up a small number of times. The chain links TRBV7-2 to TRBJ1-1; unclear D gene. Germline V gene sequence: CDR1 SGHTA, CDR2 FQGNSA. This CDR3 contains 13 residues. Trimming took 11 bases from V and 0 from J, leaving 13 bases between them. The DNA for the CDR3 is TGTGCCTCCGGGAAGGGCATGAACACTGAAGCTTTCTTT. Amino acid sequence: CASGKGMNTEAFF.

There are many counts of this clonotype. The J gene is TRBJ1-3, the V gene TRBV28, with D uncertain. The CDR3 runs 17 residues. CDR1 is MDHEN and CDR2 is SYDVKM in the germline V gene. Trimming removed 2 bases from V and 0 bases from J, with 14 bases in between. CDR3 amino acids: CASSLLGRTASGNTIYF. The CDR3, as DNA: TGTGCCAGCAGTTTACTCGGCAGAACAGCCTCTGGAAACACCATATATTTT. Full variable domain (missing parts from reference TRBV28 and TRBJ1-3): DVKVTQSSRYLVKRTGEKVFLECVQDMDHENMFWYRQDPGLGLRLIYFSYDVKMKEKGDIPEGYSVSREKKERFSLILESASTNQTSMYLCASSLLGRTASGNTIYFGEGSWLTVV.

This clonotype has a count of ten or more. This chain joins TRBV5-1 and TRBJ2-5, with a possible D match to TRBD2 (7 bases). The germline V gene encodes CDR1 SGHRS and CDR2 YFSETQ. Trimming pared 4 bases from V and 1 base from J, leaving 11 bases between. The CDR3 consists of 14 residues. The CDR3 is CASSPRGAQETQYF. The CDR3 region has the DNA TGCGCCAGCAGCCCCCGGGGGGCCCAAGAGACCCAGTACTTC.

This clonotype has ten or more counts. The genes are TRBV20-1 and TRBJ1-1; D call uncertain. With 3 bases removed from V and 3 bases from J, the gap between germline ends came to 11 bases. The CDR3 is 13 amino acids. Germline loops: CDR1 DFQATT, CDR2 SNEGSKA (reference sequence). The DNA of the CDR3 is TGCAGTGCTAGGGGCTACACGTACACTGAAGCTTTCTTT. It translates to CSARGYTYTEAFF.

This clonotype has at least ten counts. The chain uses TRBV6-5 and TRBJ2-1, with D tentatively TRBD1 (5 bases). Germline CDR1 and CDR2: MNHEY and SVGAGI. The CDR3 covers 14 residues. The V gene lost 0 bases and the J gene lost 5 bases, with 8 bases spanning the gap. CDR3 nucleotide sequence: TGTGCCAGCAGTTACTCCGACAGTCACAATGAGCAGTTCTTC. This sequence encodes CASSYSDSHNEQFF.

This clonotype has only a few counts. The chain employs TRBV11-2 and TRBJ1-1; a weak D match, TRBD1 (5 bases). The V end lost 5 bases, the J end lost 4 bases, and 20 bases lay between the germline ends. The CDR3 has 16 amino acids. The V gene's germline CDR1 is SGHAT and CDR2 FQNNGV. CDR3 protein: CASSDAGEGRSTEAFF. DNA of the CDR3: TGTGCCAGCAGCGACGCAGGAGAGGGGAGATCCACTGAAGCTTTCTTT.

At least ten counts were recorded for this clonotype. The CDR3 sequence is CASSLAHGNTEAFF. The CDR3 DNA reads TGTGCCAGCAGCTTAGCGCACGGGAACACTGAAGCTTTCTTT. V is TRBV7-2 and J is TRBJ1-1; D gene ambiguous. Germline V gene data show CDR1 as SGHTA and CDR2 as FQGNSA. The CDR3 consists of 14 residues. Trimming cost V 0 bases and J 1 base, with 6 bases left between them.

This clonotype has at least ten counts. This chain joins TRBV2 and TRBJ1-1, with a possible D match to TRBD1 (6 bases). The CDR3 length is 13 residues. Germline V gene lookup returns CDR1 SNHLY and CDR2 FYNNEI. Trimming pared 6 bases from V and 1 base from J, leaving 9 bases between. The CDR3 reads CASRSQGNTEAFF. DNA for the CDR3: TGTGCCAGCAGGTCACAGGGGAACACTGAAGCTTTCTTT.

This clonotype showed up many times. The chain combines TRBV7-8 with TRBJ1-6; TRBD1 agrees at 11 bases. Unmatched junction bases numbered 1, after V lost 5 bases and J lost 10 bases. Germline-derived CDR1 and CDR2 are SGHVS and FQNEAQ. This CDR3 contains 13 residues. CDR3 in amino acids: CASSRDRGSPLHF. Here the CDR3 DNA reads TGTGCCAGCAGCCGGGACAGGGGGTCACCCCTCCACTTT.

This clonotype was seen only a few times. This CDR3 reads CASSQSPGTSGGYTDTQYF. The CDR3 nucleotides are TGCGCCAGCAGCCAGTCTCCCGGGACTAGCGGAGGGTACACAGATACGCAGTATTTT. The chain couples TRBV4-3 to TRBJ2-3, with 11 bases identical to TRBD2. Germline CDR1 reads LGHNA; CDR2 reads YSLEER. This CDR3 is built from 19 residues. The V gene end was trimmed by 3 bases and the J gene end by 2 bases; junction bases not matched to a gene: 13.

The rearrangement links TRBV29-1 to TRBJ2-2; TRBD2 matches 7 bases. V gave up 5 bases and J gave up 3 bases; unmatched junction bases: 3. This CDR3 spans 13 amino acids. Germline V gene lookup returns CDR1 SQVTM and CDR2 ANQGSEA. The CDR3 protein is CSVPSGYTGELFF. Here the CDR3 DNA reads TGCAGCGTTCCTAGCGGCTACACCGGGGAGCTGTTTTTT.

This clonotype appeared a few times. V gene TRBV6-2 or TRBV6-3 combines with J gene TRBJ1-1, with a weak D call TRBD1 (5 bases). CDR3 size: 14 residues. V gave up 6 bases and J gave up 5 bases, with 16 bases separating them. Germline values: CDR1 MNHEY, CDR2 SVGEGT. CDR3 DNA sequence: TGTGCCAGCAGCGTCGCAGGGAGATTGACTGAAGCTTTCTTT. The encoded protein is CASSVAGRLTEAFF.

This clonotype was detected ten times or more. V and J are TRBV28 and TRBJ2-7, with D perhaps assigned TRBD1 or TRBD2 (5 bases each). The CDR3 loop spans 14 amino acids. V was cut by 4 bases and J by 2 bases, with 12 bases left in between. The V gene's germline CDR1 is MDHEN and CDR2 SYDVKM. CDR3 loop: CASSSSQGTYEQYF. The CDR3 region has the DNA TGTGCCAGCAGTTCTAGCCAGGGAACCTACGAGCAGTACTTC.